This T cell receptor beta chain was recovered during a study of shared clonotypes between healthy human individuals. Whole-study context: Donors were a couple of women and a few men aged 18 to 49.

Trimming took 6 bases from V and 1 from J, leaving 14 bases between them. Germline V gives CDR1 LGHNT, CDR2 FRNRAP. This CDR3 has 15 residues. Here immunoSEQ multiplex PCR was the method, and the copy in TCRdb shows in-frame clones only, minus some. The sample shows about half a million clones, roughly 80% of them seen only once. Each of the donors was a healthy adult who was HIV-negative and had not had a recent acute infection or vaccination. The chain joins TRBV12-5 to TRBJ2-3; D possibly corresponds to TRBD2 (6 bases). This clonotype was sampled from a woman in her thirties or forties in good health. Some clones in this sample may be carry-over from other donors' samples. Sample: PBMCs. CDR3 bases: TGTGCTAGTGGCACTGGGACTCTACGCACAGATACGCAGTATTTT. Its translation is CASGTGTLRTDTQYF.